The next 17 T cell receptor beta chains were all read from a single sample in a study of early T cells in non-severe SARS-CoV-2 infection. TCRdb recomputed calls from the 5' RACE reads with MiXCR, one row per CDR3 protein. The data hold 90,000 to 120,000 distinct CDR3 sequences, with around 10% observed a single time. Sequencing was done on a sample of whole blood. These receptors were collected from an adult who was a healthcare worker with PCR-confirmed SARS-CoV-2 infection or an uninfected control (not recorded which).

This chain links TRBV7-9 with TRBJ1-2, with 9 bases aligning to TRBD1. The J segment lost 8 bases and the V segment lost 8 bases, leaving 15 bases of the junction unmatched. The CDR3 is made up of 15 amino acids. CDR1 is SEHNR, CDR2 FQNEAQ, per germline (reference sequence). The CDR3: CASFQPGQGPDGYTF. The DNA for the CDR3 is TGTGCCAGCTTCCAACCGGGACAGGGTCCTGACGGCTACACCTTC. The full variable domain, rest sourced from reference TRBV7-9 and TRBJ1-2, is DTGVSQNPRHKITKRGQNVTFRCDPISEHNRLYWYRQTLGQGPEFLTYFQNEAQLEKSRLLSDRFSAERPKGSFSTLEIQRTEQGDSAMYLCASFQPGQGPDGYTFGSGTRLTVV.

The rearrangement joins TRBV6-1 to TRBJ1-1; D ambiguous. V gave up 8 bases and J gave up 10 bases, with 23 bases separating them. Germline CDR1 is MNHNS and CDR2 is SASEGT. The CDR3 spans 14 residues. CDR3 protein: CASRYSSDGVGAFF. CDR3 DNA sequence: TGTGCCAGCCGCTATAGTTCGGATGGCGTTGGAGCTTTCTTT.

This rearrangement joins TRBV29-1 to TRBJ2-1, with unresolved D. The V end was cut by 5 bases, the J end by 1 base, with 12 bases between. Germline V gene lookup returns CDR1 SQVTM and CDR2 ANQGSEA. This CDR3 comprises 14 residues. CDR3: CSVPPIGSYNEQFF. CDR3 nucleotide sequence: TGCAGCGTTCCCCCAATAGGTTCCTACAATGAGCAGTTCTTC.

The sample holds a few counts of this clonotype. This sequence joins TRBV6-2 or TRBV6-3 and TRBJ2-7; D perhaps matches TRBD2 (5 bases). The CDR3 totals 15 residues. Germline CDR1 and CDR2: MNHEY and SVGEGT. V gave up 4 bases and J gave up 2 bases, with 15 bases separating them. This CDR3 is CASSSPGSGAYEQYF. The CDR3 bases are TGTGCCAGCAGTTCCCCAGGAAGCGGTGCCTACGAGCAGTACTTC.

This clonotype has more than one count but fewer than ten. The CDR3 loop reads CASSQPRTETQYF. The CDR3 DNA reads TGTGCCAGCAGCCAGCCAAGGACGGAGACCCAGTACTTC. The V gene is TRBV7-2, the J gene TRBJ2-5, with no clear D. Germline assignment: CDR1 SGHTA and CDR2 FQGNSA. Trimming shortened V by 5 bases and J by 5 bases, and 12 bases separated the two germline ends. The CDR3 is 13 amino acids.

This clonotype showed up many times. The chain is built from TRBV9 and TRBJ2-1, with 8 nucleotides matching TRBD2. CDR1 and CDR2 from the germline V gene are SGDLS and YYNGEE. The CDR3 length is 13 residues. After removal of 2 bases from V and 8 bases from J, the junction contained 3 bases not matched to a gene. The CDR3 nucleotides are TGTGCCAGCAGCGTCCAAGCGGGAGATGAGCAGTTCTTC. Translation: CASSVQAGDEQFF.

A few counts support this clonotype. The chain uses TRBV18 and TRBJ2-7; D tentatively reads TRBD1 or TRBD2 (5 bases each). The CDR3 has 13 residues. The germline V gene encodes CDR1 KGHSH and CDR2 LQKENI. V was shortened by 6 bases and J by 7 bases, with 16 bases between the two germline ends. The CDR3 sequence is CASSFGDPGEQYF. In DNA, the CDR3 is TGTGCCAGCTCTTTTGGGGACCCGGGAGAGCAGTACTTC.

The CDR3 protein is CSASAGFSYEQYF. The CDR3 DNA follows: TGCAGTGCTAGCGCCGGGTTCTCCTACGAGCAGTACTTC. The rearrangement uses TRBV20-1 and TRBJ2-7; the D is unclear. The CDR3 extends over 13 amino acids. The germline V and J ends were trimmed by 3 bases and 0 bases, with 9 bases remaining between them. CDR1 is DFQATT and CDR2 is SNEGSKA in the germline V gene (reference sequence).

This CDR3 is CASSLTFLAGVRREQFF. The DNA for the CDR3 is TGTGCCAGCAGTTTAACCTTCCTAGCGGGAGTTCGTCGGGAGCAGTTCTTC. The chain uses TRBV28 and TRBJ2-1; 10 nucleotides align to TRBD2. V lost 2 bases, J lost 10 bases, and 14 bases stayed unmatched. The CDR3 loop spans 17 amino acids. Germline CDR1 reads MDHEN; CDR2 reads SYDVKM.

This clonotype was recorded a few times. This rearrangement joins TRBV2 to TRBJ2-2; no reliable D call. Trimming stripped 6 bases from V and 5 bases from J, with 16 bases between. The CDR3 spans 15 residues. Germline V lookup: CDR1 SNHLY, CDR2 FYNNEI. CDR3 sequence (DNA): TGTGCCAGCAGATTCGACTCCTCGGTGACCGGGGAGCTGTTTTTT. Its translation: CASRFDSSVTGELFF.

This clonotype was seen only a few times. V usage is TRBV6-5 and J usage is TRBJ2-7; 10 nucleotides align to TRBD2. CDR3 length: 13 amino acids. The V gene's germline CDR1 is MNHEY and CDR2 SVGAGI. J lost 6 bases, V lost 5 bases, and 4 bases had no gene match. DNA for the CDR3: TGTGCCAGCAGTCAGAGACTAGCGGGCGAGCAGTACTTC. The encoded protein is CASSQRLAGEQYF.

This clonotype has at least ten counts. V gene TRBV28 combines with J gene TRBJ1-5; D might be TRBD1 (5 bases). The V and J ends lost 10 bases and 0 bases respectively, with 16 bases between them. The CDR3 has 15 residues. CDR1 is MDHEN and CDR2 is SYDVKM in the germline V gene. CDR3 bases: TGTGCCACCATAATGGGGGGGGATAGCAATCAGCCCCAGCATTTT. Protein sequence: CATIMGGDSNQPQHF. The whole variable domain, filled in from reference TRBV28 and TRBJ1-5, reads DVKVTQSSRYLVKRTGEKVFLECVQDMDHENMFWYRQDPGLGLRLIYFSYDVKMKEKGDIPEGYSVSREKKERFSLILESASTNQTSMYLCATIMGGDSNQPQHFGDGTRLSIL.

This clonotype appeared many times. The chain links TRBV5-6 to TRBJ2-1, with TRBD1 identical over 7 bases. Germline assignment: CDR1 SGHDT and CDR2 YYEEEE. The V gene end was trimmed by 5 bases and the J gene end by 9 bases; junction bases not matched to a gene: 2. CDR3 length: 11 residues. The CDR3: CASRWDSEQFF. Here the CDR3 DNA reads TGTGCCAGCAGATGGGACAGTGAGCAGTTCTTC.

This clonotype was detected ten times or more. The chain employs TRBV25-1 and TRBJ2-7; no clear D gene. The germline CDR1 and CDR2 sequences are MGHDK and SYGVNS. This CDR3 has 14 residues. V was pared by 1 base and J by 0 bases, with 7 bases between. In DNA form, the CDR3 reads TGTGCCAGCAGTGAATTCGCGACCTCCTACGAGCAGTACTTC. Its protein is CASSEFATSYEQYF.

This clonotype was counted ten times or more. The J gene is TRBJ2-1, the V gene TRBV5-6, with unresolved D. Germline V CDR1 and CDR2: SGHDT, YYEEEE. This CDR3 region has 14 residues. V lost 6 bases to trimming and J lost 3 bases, with 13 bases between them. The CDR3 coding sequence is TGTGCCAGCATCATGACGGGTCTCTACAATGAGCAGTTCTTC. Its protein product is CASIMTGLYNEQFF.

The chain is built from TRBV5-4 and TRBJ2-2; tentatively, D is TRBD2 (6 bases). The CDR3 runs 15 residues. The V end was cut by 0 bases, the J end by 7 bases, with 13 bases between. CDR1 and CDR2 from the germline V gene are SGHNT and YYREEE (reference sequence). DNA of the CDR3: TGTGCCAGCAGCTTGGATGGGCGGGGTATCGGGGAGCTGTTTTTT. Translation: CASSLDGRGIGELFF.

The V call is TRBV9, the J call TRBJ2-1; D unresolved. This CDR3 is 12 amino acids long. Trimming cost V 0 bases and J 8 bases, with 6 bases left between them. Germline V gene data show CDR1 as SGDLS and CDR2 as YYNGEE. The CDR3 nucleotides read TGTGCCAGCAGCGTAGGAGGCCATGAGCAGTTCTTC. Protein: CASSVGGHEQFF.